This T cell receptor (beta chain) was recorded in a study of blood T cells in healthy people across ages. Germline loops: CDR1 DFQATT, CDR2 SNEGSKA (reference sequence). The V end was cut by 6 bases, the J end by 2 bases, with 15 bases between. The CDR3 consists of 14 residues. With regard to this clonotype: Its specificity is unknown.

Study observations and caveats: Researchers judged that diversity estimates from one million T cells fell short of true values.

Together with a sample-barcoded 5' primer, a J-beta primer mix was included in a second PCR lasting about 7 to 11 cycles. Each cDNA was tagged by a template-switch adaptor containing 12 random nucleotides. One entry per CDR3 protein results from TCRdb running MiXCR on the 5' RACE reads. The sample shows over 1,200,000 distinct CDR3 sequences, roughly 60% of them seen only once. This chain joins TRBV20-1 and TRBJ2-3; D remains ambiguous. The sequence was collected from a man younger than 35 in good health. Sequences were obtained from blood. The CDR3 loop is CSADGSGITDTQYF. The CDR3 DNA follows: TGCAGTGCCGACGGGTCAGGAATCACAGATACGCAGTATTTT.